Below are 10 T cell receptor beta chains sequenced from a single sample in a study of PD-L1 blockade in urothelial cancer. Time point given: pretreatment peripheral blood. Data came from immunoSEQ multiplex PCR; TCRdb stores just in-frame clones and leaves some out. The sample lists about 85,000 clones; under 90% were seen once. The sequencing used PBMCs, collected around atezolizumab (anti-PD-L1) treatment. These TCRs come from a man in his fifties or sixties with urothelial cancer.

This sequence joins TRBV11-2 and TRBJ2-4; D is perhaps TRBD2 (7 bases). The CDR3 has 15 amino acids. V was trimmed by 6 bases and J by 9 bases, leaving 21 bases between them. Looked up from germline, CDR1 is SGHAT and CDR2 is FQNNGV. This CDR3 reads CASRGEGGAFSIQYF. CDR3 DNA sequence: TGTGCCAGCAGGGGAGAGGGGGGGGCCTTTAGCATTCAGTACTTC.

Here the CDR3 reads CASSGQGTQPQHF. The CDR3 region has the DNA TGTGCCAGCAGTGGGCAGGGGACTCAGCCCCAGCATTTT. This sequence joins TRBV5-6 and TRBJ1-5; TRBD1 might be the D (6 bases). Germline CDR1 and CDR2: SGHDT and YYEEEE. V was trimmed by 5 bases and J by 6 bases, leaving 12 bases between them. This CDR3 has 13 residues.

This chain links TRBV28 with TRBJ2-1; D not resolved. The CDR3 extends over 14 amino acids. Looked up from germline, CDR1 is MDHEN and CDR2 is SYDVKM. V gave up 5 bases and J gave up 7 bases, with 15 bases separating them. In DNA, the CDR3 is TGTGCCAGCAGTATCAGAAATACCAGGAATGAGCAGTTCTTC. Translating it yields CASSIRNTRNEQFF.

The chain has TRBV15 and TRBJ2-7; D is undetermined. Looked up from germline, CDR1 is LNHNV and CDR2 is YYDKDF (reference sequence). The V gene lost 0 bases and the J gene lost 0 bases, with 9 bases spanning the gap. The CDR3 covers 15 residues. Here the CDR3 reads CATSRDWANSYEQYF. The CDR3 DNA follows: TGTGCCACCAGCAGAGATTGGGCCAACTCCTACGAGCAGTACTTC.

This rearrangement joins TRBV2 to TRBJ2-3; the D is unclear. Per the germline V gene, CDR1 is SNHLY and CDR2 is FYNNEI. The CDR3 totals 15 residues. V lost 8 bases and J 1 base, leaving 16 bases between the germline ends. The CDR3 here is CASQTRPAGTDTQYF. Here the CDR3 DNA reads TGTGCCAGCCAAACGAGGCCCGCCGGCACAGATACGCAGTATTTT.

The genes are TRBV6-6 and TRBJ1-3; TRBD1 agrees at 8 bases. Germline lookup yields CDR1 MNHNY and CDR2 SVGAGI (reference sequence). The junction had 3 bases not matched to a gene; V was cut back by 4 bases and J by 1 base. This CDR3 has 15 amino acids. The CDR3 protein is CASSLDRVSGNTIYF. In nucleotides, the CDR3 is TGTGCCAGCAGTTTGGACAGGGTGTCTGGAAACACCATATATTTT.

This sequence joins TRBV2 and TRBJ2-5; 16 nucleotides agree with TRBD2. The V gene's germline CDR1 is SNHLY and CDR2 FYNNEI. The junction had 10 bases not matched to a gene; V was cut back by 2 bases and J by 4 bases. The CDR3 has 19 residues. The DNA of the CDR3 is TGTGCCAGCAGTGAACCCGGGACTAGCGGGGGGGCCGGGGGAGAGACCCAGTACTTC. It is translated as CASSEPGTSGGAGGETQYF.

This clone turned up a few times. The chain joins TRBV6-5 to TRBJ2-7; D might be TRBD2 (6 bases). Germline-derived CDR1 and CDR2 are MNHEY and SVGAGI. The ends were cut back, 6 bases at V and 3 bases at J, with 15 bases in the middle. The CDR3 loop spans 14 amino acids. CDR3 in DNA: TGTGCCAGCAGCCGGGACTCCGCTGGCTACGAGCAGTACTTC. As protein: CASSRDSAGYEQYF.

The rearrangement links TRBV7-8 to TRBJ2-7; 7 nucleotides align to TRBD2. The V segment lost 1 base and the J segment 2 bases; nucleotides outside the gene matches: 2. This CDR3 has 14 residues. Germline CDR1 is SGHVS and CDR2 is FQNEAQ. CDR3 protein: CASSLEAGPYEQYF. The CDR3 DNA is TGTGCCAGCAGCTTAGAAGCGGGGCCCTACGAGCAGTACTTC.

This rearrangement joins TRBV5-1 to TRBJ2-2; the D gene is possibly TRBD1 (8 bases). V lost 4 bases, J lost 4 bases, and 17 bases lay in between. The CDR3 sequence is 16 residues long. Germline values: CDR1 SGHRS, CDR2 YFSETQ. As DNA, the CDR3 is TGCGCCAGCAGCCTAGGACAGGGCGGGAGCACCGGGGAGCTGTTTTTT. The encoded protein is CASSLGQGGSTGELFF.